The 9 T cell receptor beta chains below all came from one sample that was sequenced in a study of control samples from healthy donors and cancer patients. Produced via immunoSEQ multiplex PCR; TCRdb's table is partial and in-frame only. Of approximately 100,000 clones in the sample, approximately 84% were seen once. The sequencing sample was made of PBMCs. The receptors were sampled from a man aged 70-80 years with lung cancer.

The chain recombines TRBV4-2 with TRBJ1-1; D is perhaps TRBD1 (6 bases). This CDR3 contains 17 residues. Germline CDR1 LGHNA, CDR2 YNFKEQ. With 0 bases removed from V and 1 base from J, the gap between germline ends came to 15 bases. CDR3 sequence: CASSQDGGRTPNTEAFF. The CDR3 DNA reads as TGTGCCAGCAGCCAAGATGGGGGCCGGACACCGAACACTGAAGCTTTCTTT.

The chain couples TRBV30 to TRBJ2-7, with 10 bases identical to TRBD1. Looked up from germline, CDR1 is GTSNPN and CDR2 is SVGIG (reference sequence). With 4 bases clipped from V and 2 bases from J, the junction kept 11 bases outside the gene matches. CDR3 length: 16 amino acids. The CDR3 DNA is TGTGCCTGGACCCTACAGGGAGGACAGGGGGCCTACGAGCAGTACTTC. Translating gives CAWTLQGGQGAYEQYF.

This clone was seen only a few times. The V and J genes are TRBV6-2 or TRBV6-3 and TRBJ2-7; D is undetermined. This CDR3 has 14 residues. V lost 2 bases and J lost 2, with 10 bases in between. Germline CDR1 MNHEY, CDR2 SVGEGT. CDR3 residues: CASSYPKVPYEQYF. The CDR3 nucleotides are TGTGCCAGCAGTTACCCCAAAGTCCCCTACGAGCAGTACTTC.

This clone appeared a single time. The chain carries TRBV6-2 or TRBV6-3 and TRBJ2-4; D possibly uses TRBD1 or TRBD2 (5 bases each). This CDR3 is 17 amino acids long. Trimming took off 2 bases at V and 0 bases at J, with 14 bases between the two ends. CDR1 is MNHEY and CDR2 is SVGEGT in the germline V gene. Here the CDR3 reads CASSYPLGVEAKNIQYF. In nucleotides, the CDR3 is TGTGCCAGCAGTTACCCACTAGGGGTTGAAGCCAAAAACATTCAGTACTTC.

CDR3 sequence: CASSLRAGGSYGYTF. The DNA for the CDR3 is TGTGCCAGCAGCCTTCGAGCAGGGGGTAGCTATGGCTACACCTTC. The V call is TRBV3-1 (or the pseudogene TRBV3-2), the J call TRBJ1-2; 7 bases match TRBD1. Losses at the gene ends were 4 bases for V and 4 bases for J; bases not matched to a gene: 9. This CDR3 has 15 amino acids. Germline V CDR1 and CDR2: LGHDT, YNNKEL (reference sequence).

The rearrangement joins TRBV19 to TRBJ1-2; 7 bases map to TRBD1. The CDR3 contains 15 residues. Germline assignment: CDR1 LNHDA and CDR2 SQIVND (reference sequence). The V segment lost 7 bases and the J segment 5 bases; nucleotides outside the gene matches: 13. CDR3 DNA: TGTGCCAGTACCCAAGGGGGCGCGGGTAATTATGGCTACACCTTC. Encoded protein: CASTQGGAGNYGYTF.

CDR3 region: CASSQGQDWGNYGYTF. The CDR3 DNA reads TGTGCCAGCAGCCAGGGACAGGACTGGGGGAACTATGGCTACACCTTC. The V gene is TRBV14, the J gene TRBJ1-2; 8 bases match TRBD1. V was clipped by 3 bases and J by 2 bases; unmatched bases: 8. Germline CDR1 reads SGHDN; CDR2 reads FVKESK. CDR3 length: 16 residues.

This clone came up a few times. This rearrangement joins TRBV13 to TRBJ2-2, with TRBD1 matching over 9 bases. V lost 5 bases to trimming and J lost 6 bases; unmatched junction nucleotides: 13. The CDR3 consists of 17 residues. CDR1 and CDR2 (germline): PRHDT, FYEKMQ (reference sequence). The CDR3 DNA is TGTGCCAGCAGCCCCGCGTTCCGGGACAGGGTATCCGGGGAGCTGTTTTTT. It codes for CASSPAFRDRVSGELFF.

This chain uses TRBV2 with TRBJ1-4, with D possibly TRBD1 on 6 matching bases. This CDR3 spans 15 amino acids. CDR1 and CDR2 (germline): SNHLY, FYNNEI. V was clipped by 6 bases and J by 2 bases, with 13 bases between them. The DNA of the CDR3 is TGTGCCAGCAGATGGGGGGGCGGCACTAATGAAAAACTGTTTTTT. Translated, it gives CASRWGGGTNEKLFF.